These T cell receptor beta chains were read from a single sample in a study of OX40 agonist ivuxolimab in advanced cancers. TCRdb's table, derived via immunoSEQ multiplex PCR, lists solely in-frame clones and lacks some. Counted here are about 82,000 clones, roughly 92% occurring once; the ten biggest clones make up around 0.64%. Material: CD4+ or CD8+ T cells sorted from blood, obtained in a trial of the OX40 agonist ivuxolimab. The receptor source for this set is an adult with an advanced solid tumor such as melanoma, head and neck, liver or kidney cancer. CDR3s include the opening cysteine and the closing phenylalanine or tryptophan. The D gene is left open where the match is weak. For some rows the clone size is stated as once, few or many, or as a class when expanded; others skip it.

j_gene: TRBJ2-5; abundance: NA; v_gene: TRBV7-5; d_gene: NA; CDR3nt: TGTGCCAGAATTTTGAGACTTTCCTGGGCCCAAGAGACCCAGTACTTC; CDR3aa: CARILRLSWAQETQYF
j_gene: TRBJ1-1; abundance: NA; v_gene: TRBV5-6; d_gene: NA; CDR3nt: TGTGCCAGCAGCCCCCAGGGACGGACTGAAGCTTTCTTT; CDR3aa: CASSPQGRTEAFF
j_gene: TRBJ2-5; abundance: NA; v_gene: TRBV25-1; d_gene: NA; CDR3nt: TGTGCCAGCAGGGGGACGGCGGAGACCCAGTACTTC; CDR3aa: CASRGTAETQYF
j_gene: TRBJ2-1; abundance: NA; v_gene: TRBV5-1; d_gene: NA; CDR3nt: TGCGCCAGCAGCTTGGCCGCCCTGGGGGGTGAGCAGTTCTTC; CDR3aa: CASSLAALGGEQFF
j_gene: TRBJ1-5; abundance: NA; v_gene: TRBV6-6; d_gene: NA; CDR3nt: TGTGCCAGCAGGGAGGGTGGCGGACTGAATCAGCCCCAGCATTTT; CDR3aa: CASREGGGLNQPQHF
j_gene: TRBJ2-7; abundance: NA; v_gene: TRBV7-2; d_gene: NA; CDR3nt: TGTGCCAGCACTCGACCCGGGTCCCGTGTCTACGAGCAGTACTTC; CDR3aa: CASTRPGSRVYEQYF
j_gene: TRBJ2-1; abundance: NA; v_gene: TRBV19; d_gene: NA; CDR3nt: TGTGCCAGTAGTGGAGGACAGTACAATGAGCAGTTCTTC; CDR3aa: CASSGGQYNEQFF
j_gene: TRBJ2-7; abundance: once; v_gene: TRBV5-4; d_gene: TRBD1; CDR3nt: TGTGCCAGCAGCCCAATGGACAGGACATCTGGGGAGCAGTACTTC; CDR3aa: CASSPMDRTSGEQYF
j_gene: TRBJ1-2; abundance: NA; v_gene: TRBV19; d_gene: TRBD1; CDR3nt: TGTGCCAGTAGTACCCGCCCCCTGGACAGGTACTATGGCTACACCTTC; CDR3aa: CASSTRPLDRYYGYTF
j_gene: TRBJ1-5; abundance: NA; v_gene: TRBV13; d_gene: TRBD1; CDR3nt: TGTGCCAGCAGCTTAACCAGGGGGAGGGATAGCAATCAGCCCCAGCATTTT; CDR3aa: CASSLTRGRDSNQPQHF
j_gene: TRBJ1-2; abundance: NA; v_gene: TRBV6-6; d_gene: TRBD1; CDR3nt: TGTGCCAGCATCTACAGGGGCGCTAACTATGGCTACACCTTC; CDR3aa: CASIYRGANYGYTF
j_gene: TRBJ2-3; abundance: NA; v_gene: TRBV14; d_gene: TRBD2; CDR3nt: TGTGCCAGCAGCCAGACGGGACTAGCGGGGGATACGCAGTATTTT; CDR3aa: CASSQTGLAGDTQYF
j_gene: TRBJ1-4; abundance: once; v_gene: TRBV7-9; d_gene: NA; CDR3nt: TGTGCCAGCAGCTGGGACATCTCTGCTAATGAAAAACTGTTTTTT; CDR3aa: CASSWDISANEKLFF
j_gene: TRBJ1-6; abundance: NA; v_gene: TRBV7-9; d_gene: NA; CDR3nt: TGTGCCAGCAGCAACCAGGGCGGAAATAATTCACCCCTCCACTTT; CDR3aa: CASSNQGGNNSPLHF
j_gene: TRBJ1-3; abundance: NA; v_gene: TRBV19; d_gene: NA; CDR3nt: TGTGCCAGTAAGGATTGGGACACTGGAAACACCATATATTTT; CDR3aa: CASKDWDTGNTIYF
j_gene: TRBJ1-4; abundance: NA; v_gene: TRBV4-1; d_gene: NA; CDR3nt: TGCGCCAGCAGCCAAGCTAGCGCTAATAATGAAAAACTGTTTTTT; CDR3aa: CASSQASANNEKLFF
j_gene: TRBJ1-4; abundance: NA; v_gene: TRBV19; d_gene: NA; CDR3nt: TGTGCCAGTAGTTCTAGGGGTGCAACTAATGAAAAACTGTTTTTT; CDR3aa: CASSSRGATNEKLFF
j_gene: TRBJ2-1; abundance: NA; v_gene: TRBV4-1; d_gene: TRBD2; CDR3nt: TGCGCCAGCAGCCAAGAGACGAGCGGGGGGGCCAACAATGAGCAGTTCTTC; CDR3aa: CASSQETSGGANNEQFF
j_gene: TRBJ1-5; abundance: NA; v_gene: TRBV6-6; d_gene: NA; CDR3nt: TGTGCCAGCAGTTACCTGACAGTGGATCAGCCCCAGCATTTT; CDR3aa: CASSYLTVDQPQHF
j_gene: TRBJ1-5; abundance: NA; v_gene: TRBV6-1; d_gene: TRBD1; CDR3nt: TGTGCCAGCAGTGCCCGGGACAGGGATCGCAATCAGCCCCAGCATTTT; CDR3aa: CASSARDRDRNQPQHF
j_gene: TRBJ1-5; abundance: NA; v_gene: TRBV5-4; d_gene: NA; CDR3nt: TGTGCCAGCAGCTTAGGAGGGCCGGGCGATCAGCCCCAGCATTTT; CDR3aa: CASSLGGPGDQPQHF
j_gene: TRBJ2-7; abundance: NA; v_gene: TRBV27; d_gene: NA; CDR3nt: TGTGCCAGCAGGCCCCCGGGACGTCTACCCTACGAGCAGTACTTC; CDR3aa: CASRPPGRLPYEQYF
j_gene: TRBJ2-1; abundance: once; v_gene: TRBV5-1; d_gene: NA; CDR3nt: TGCGCCAGCAGCTTGGTACAAAACAATGAGCAGTTCTTC; CDR3aa: CASSLVQNNEQFF
j_gene: TRBJ2-6; abundance: once; v_gene: TRBV18; d_gene: TRBD1; CDR3nt: TGTGCCAGCTCACCACAGGGACAGGGGAGCTCTGGGGCCAACGTCCTGACTTTC; CDR3aa: CASSPQGQGSSGANVLTF